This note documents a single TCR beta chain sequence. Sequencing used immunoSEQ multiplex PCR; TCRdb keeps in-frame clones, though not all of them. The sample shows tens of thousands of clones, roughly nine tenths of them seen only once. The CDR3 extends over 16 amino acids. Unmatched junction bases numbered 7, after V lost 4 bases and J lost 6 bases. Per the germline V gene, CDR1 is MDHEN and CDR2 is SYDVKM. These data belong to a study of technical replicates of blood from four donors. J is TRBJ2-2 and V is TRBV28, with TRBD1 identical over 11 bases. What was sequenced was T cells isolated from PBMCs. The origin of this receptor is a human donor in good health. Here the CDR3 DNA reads TGTGCCAGCAGTTCGGGGACAGGGGGGTACGCCGGGGAGCTGTTTTTT. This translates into CASSSGTGGYAGELFF.